One TCR beta chain is described in this entry. Antigen unknown. Germline is not matched at one junction end, which may reflect a read error. The survey-level immunoSEQ assay was used. Sequenced by immunoSEQ multiplex PCR; TCRdb stores in-frame clones only, minus some. The table shows 15,000 to 20,000 clones, with 70% to 80% occurring only once. The rectum was sampled with one to two pinch biopsies at colonoscopy. This record belongs to a study of pediatric ulcerative colitis. Findings of the study overall: Rectal repertoires separated controls, mild-moderate and acute severe colitis. All ulcerative colitis patients, but no controls, carried a couple of rectal clonotypes.

The CDR3 loop spans 16 amino acids. Germline CDR1 is MNHNS and CDR2 is SASEGT. This rearrangement joins TRBV6-1 to TRBJ1-5; tentative D call: TRBD1 (5 bases). The origin of this receptor is a boy aged 10-17 years who was a control in a study of pediatric ulcerative colitis. Material: gut tissue. The CDR3 DNA is TGTGCCATCAGTGTCACGGGGCTCGAGATGAATCAGCCCCAGCATTTT. This sequence encodes CAISVTGLEMNQPQHF.